The 11 T cell receptor beta chains given below trace back to one sample, sequenced in a study of vaccination effects on CD4 cells after COVID-19. The antigens for these receptors are not known. Prior to sequencing, the ViraFEST assay stimulated PBMC with viral peptide pools, which expanded the antigen-specific CD4+ T cells. Subsequent to a culture period of around 10 days, CD4+ T cells were isolated. Participants received two doses of either the BNT162b2 or mRNA-1273 vaccine. Sequencing was performed with immunoSEQ multiplex PCR; in TCRdb, only in-frame clones are kept and a portion is missing. The repertoire holds nearly 25,000 clones, with 60% to 80% as singletons. The source was CD4+ T cells from PBMCs cultured with SARS-CoV-2 spike peptides, collected after COVID-19 vaccination. The source of these receptors is a human donor who received a COVID-19 vaccine.

The V and J genes are TRBV25-1 and TRBJ2-7, with D possibly being TRBD1 (6 bases). V dropped 7 bases and J dropped 2 bases, with 15 bases sitting between them. The CDR3 extends over 14 amino acids. Germline CDR1 MGHDK, CDR2 SYGVNS. CDR3 region: CASTSWTETYEQYF. As DNA, the CDR3 is TGTGCCAGCACCTCCTGGACAGAGACCTACGAGCAGTACTTC.

The V and J genes are TRBV23-1 and TRBJ2-6; TRBD1 matches at 9 bases. TRBV23-1 is flagged as an ORF with uncertain function. The CDR3 is made up of 17 amino acids. V shed 6 bases and J 7 bases; nucleotides not matched to a gene: 13. The CDR3 DNA is TGCGCCAGCAGCCCCCGGGACAGGGAGGTGGGTGCCAACGTCCTGACTTTC. The encoded protein is CASSPRDREVGANVLTF.

CDR3 DNA: TGTGCCAGCAGCCCGGTTGGGGACAGGGGACGAGAGACCCAGTACTTC. This encodes CASSPVGDRGRETQYF. V gene TRBV7-6 combines with J gene TRBJ2-5; TRBD1 agrees at 10 bases. Per germline, CDR1 SGHVS and CDR2 FNYEAQ. V shed 5 bases and J 4 bases; nucleotides not matched to a gene: 10. The CDR3 length is 16 residues.

V and J are TRBV2 and TRBJ2-1, with a tentative D call TRBD2 (5 bases). Germline V gene sequence: CDR1 SNHLY, CDR2 FYNNEI. Trimming cost V 5 bases and J 5 bases, with 16 bases left between them. The CDR3 consists of 15 residues. The CDR3 nucleotides read TGTGCCAGCAGTAACCGACGGACTTCCCACAATGAGCAGTTCTTC. It is translated as CASSNRRTSHNEQFF. Combining the CDR3 with reference TRBV2 and TRBJ2-1 gives the whole variable domain EPEVTQTPSHQVTQMGQEVILRCVPISNHLYFYWYRQILGQKVEFLVSFYNNEISEKSEIFDDQFSVERPDGSNFTLKIRSTKLEDSAMYFCASSNRRTSHNEQFFGPGTRLTVL.

The chain combines TRBV27 with TRBJ1-1; D is perhaps TRBD1 (6 bases). The germline V gene encodes CDR1 MNHEY and CDR2 SMNVEV (reference sequence). V lost 5 bases and J lost 5, with 15 bases in between. CDR3 length equals 14 residues. CDR3 DNA: TGTGCCAGCAGTCCACCCGACAGGCGTACTGAAGCTTTCTTT. It is translated as CASSPPDRRTEAFF.

The chain uses TRBV4-1 and TRBJ1-6; 12 nucleotides line up with TRBD1. The CDR3 length is 20 residues. The V segment lost 0 bases and the J segment 9 bases; nucleotides outside the gene matches: 15. The V gene's germline CDR1 is MGHRA and CDR2 YSYEKL. CDR3 DNA: TGCGCCAGCAGCCAAGATGGGAGGGGACAGGGGGCGGTTATGAGTTCACCCCTCCACTTT. Protein sequence: CASSQDGRGQGAVMSSPLHF.

This clone is medium-sized in the sample. The V and J genes are TRBV11-2 and TRBJ1-2, with TRBD1 matching 8 bases. This CDR3 region has 13 residues. J was trimmed by 3 bases and V by 5 bases; bases with no gene match: 2. Germline V lookup: CDR1 SGHAT, CDR2 FQNNGV. This CDR3 is CASSPGQDYGYTF. In nucleotides, the CDR3 is TGTGCCAGCAGCCCGGGACAGGACTATGGCTACACCTTC. Drawing the rest from reference TRBV11-2 and TRBJ1-2, the complete variable domain is EAGVAQSPRYKIIEKRQSVAFWCNPISGHATLYWYQQILGQGPKLLIQFQNNGVVDDSQLPKDRFSAERLKGVDSTLKIQPAKLEDSAVYLCASSPGQDYGYTFGSGTRLTVV.

The gene calls are TRBV11-3 and TRBJ2-3; TRBD1 might be the D (5 bases). The V end lost 1 base, the J end lost 0 bases, and 11 bases lay between the germline ends. The CDR3 runs 16 residues. CDR1 and CDR2 from the germline V gene are SGHNT and YENEEA. The CDR3 nucleotides are TGTGCCAGCAGCTTAGCAGGGCGTGGTAGCACAGATACGCAGTATTTT. Protein: CASSLAGRGSTDTQYF.

The V gene is TRBV6-5, the J gene TRBJ2-7; 9 bases line up with TRBD1. V gave up 4 bases and J gave up 5 bases; unmatched junction bases: 3. The CDR3 has 13 amino acids. CDR1 and CDR2 (germline): MNHEY, SVGAGI. CDR3 sequence (DNA): TGTGCCAGCAGTTGGGGACAGGGAAACGAGCAGTACTTC. It translates to CASSWGQGNEQYF.

The chain is built from TRBV4-2 and TRBJ1-2; no reliable D call. Trimming stripped 0 bases from V and 3 bases from J, with 14 bases between. The germline CDR1 and CDR2 sequences are LGHNA and YNFKEQ. CDR3 length equals 16 residues. CDR3 in DNA: TGTGCCAGCAGCCAAGATATGATGCCTCCCTACTATGGCTACACCTTC. It is translated as CASSQDMMPPYYGYTF.

The chain is built from TRBV7-8 and TRBJ1-2; 11 bases fit TRBD1. V gave up 3 bases and J gave up 7 bases; unmatched junction bases: 4. This CDR3 is built from 14 residues. CDR1 is SGHVS and CDR2 is FQNEAQ in the germline V gene. As DNA, the CDR3 is TGTGCCAGCAGCTTTGGACAGGGGGCTTTTGGCTACACCTTC. Amino acids: CASSFGQGAFGYTF.